This entry lists 5 T cell receptor beta chains sequenced from one sample in a study of T-cell memory formation after mild COVID-19. One entry per CDR3 protein results from TCRdb running MiXCR on the 5' RACE reads. The data hold 450,000 to 700,000 distinct CDR3 sequences, with 18% observed a single time. The sample was PBMCs or a T cell subset sorted from them (not recorded which). Every receptor here comes from an adult woman who had mild COVID-19 (a few samples of this study predate the infection). Cell type and time point are not known.

This clonotype was counted between two and nine times. CDR3 DNA sequence: TGCAGCGTTGAAGAGGCGCGAAGTATGTCCTACAATGAGCAGTTCTTC. Protein product: CSVEEARSMSYNEQFF. The chain joins TRBV29-1 to TRBJ2-1; D is unresolved. The CDR3 covers 16 residues. Trimming stripped 0 bases from V and 1 base from J, with 13 bases between. Germline V lookup: CDR1 SQVTM, CDR2 ANQGSEA.

This clonotype was counted only a few times. This chain joins TRBV29-1 and TRBJ2-1; TRBD2 might be the D (7 bases). The CDR3 spans 13 residues. V was cut by 5 bases and J by 6 bases, with 14 bases left in between. Germline CDR1 is SQVTM and CDR2 is ANQGSEA. DNA of the CDR3: TGCAGCGTTTGGGGGGGCGCAGGCAATGAGCAGTTCTTC. Translation: CSVWGGAGNEQFF.

This clonotype came up a few times. The genes are TRBV14 and TRBJ2-2; 7 positions agree with TRBD1. V shed 1 base, J shed 5 bases, and the junction held 19 bases outside the gene matches. Looked up from germline, CDR1 is SGHDN and CDR2 is FVKESK. This CDR3 spans 20 amino acids. CDR3: CASSQARLTSRGRRTGELFF. CDR3 DNA: TGTGCCAGCAGCCAAGCGCGATTGACGTCTAGGGGGCGAAGAACCGGGGAGCTGTTTTTT. Drawing the rest from reference TRBV14 and TRBJ2-2, the complete variable domain is EAGVTQFPSHSVIEKGQTVTLRCDPISGHDNLYWYRRVMGKEIKFLLHFVKESKQDESGMPNNRFLAERTGGTYSTLKVQPAELEDSGVYFCASSQARLTSRGRRTGELFFGEGSRLTVL.

This clonotype occurred once. The genes are TRBV5-5 and TRBJ1-1, with unresolved D. Germline V lookup: CDR1 SGHKS, CDR2 YYEKEE (reference sequence). V lost 6 bases to trimming and J lost 4 bases, with 13 bases between them. The CDR3 runs 13 residues. CDR3 residues: CASKNGYSTEAFF. DNA of the CDR3: TGTGCCAGCAAGAACGGGTATAGCACTGAAGCTTTCTTT.

This sequence joins TRBV7-3 and TRBJ2-1, with 9 bases that match TRBD2. Germline CDR1 SGHTA, CDR2 FQGTGA. Trimming at V came to 5 bases and at J to 6 bases, leaving 8 bases not matched to a gene. The CDR3 spans 15 residues. The CDR3, as DNA: TGTGCCAGCAGCCCCAGTCGCGGGAGGGGCAATGAGCAGTTCTTC. Residues: CASSPSRGRGNEQFF.